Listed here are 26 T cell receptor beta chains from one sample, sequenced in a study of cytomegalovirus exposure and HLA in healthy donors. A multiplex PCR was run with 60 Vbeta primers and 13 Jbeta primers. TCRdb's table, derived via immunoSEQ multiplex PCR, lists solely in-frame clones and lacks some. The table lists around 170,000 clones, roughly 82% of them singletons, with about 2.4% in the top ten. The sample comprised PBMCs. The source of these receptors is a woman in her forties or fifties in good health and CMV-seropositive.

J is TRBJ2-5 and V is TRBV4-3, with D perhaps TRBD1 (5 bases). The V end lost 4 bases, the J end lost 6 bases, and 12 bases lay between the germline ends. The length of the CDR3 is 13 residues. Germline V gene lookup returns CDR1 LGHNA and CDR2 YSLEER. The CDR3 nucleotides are TGCGCCAGCAGCCCTTCTCAGGGAAAGACCCAGTACTTC. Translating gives CASSPSQGKTQYF.

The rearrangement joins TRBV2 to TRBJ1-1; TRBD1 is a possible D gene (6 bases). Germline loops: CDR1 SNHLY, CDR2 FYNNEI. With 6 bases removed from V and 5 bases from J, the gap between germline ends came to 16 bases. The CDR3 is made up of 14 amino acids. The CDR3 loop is CASRGGALGTEAFF. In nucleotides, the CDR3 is TGTGCCAGCAGAGGGGGGGCGCTAGGGACTGAAGCTTTCTTT.

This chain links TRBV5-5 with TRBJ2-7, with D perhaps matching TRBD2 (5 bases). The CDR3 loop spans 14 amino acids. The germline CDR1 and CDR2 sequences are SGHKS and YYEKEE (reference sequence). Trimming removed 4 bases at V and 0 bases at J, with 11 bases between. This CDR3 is CASSVFGDSYEQYF. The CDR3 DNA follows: TGTGCCAGCAGCGTCTTCGGGGACTCCTACGAGCAGTACTTC.

As DNA, the CDR3 is TGTGCCAGCAGGCAGGGGGCGAACTACGAGCAGTACTTC. Protein product: CASRQGANYEQYF. The gene calls are TRBV27 and TRBJ2-7, with TRBD1 identical over 8 bases. V shed 6 bases and J 3 bases; nucleotides not matched to a gene: 4. This CDR3 has 13 residues. Germline CDR1 is MNHEY and CDR2 is SMNVEV (reference sequence).

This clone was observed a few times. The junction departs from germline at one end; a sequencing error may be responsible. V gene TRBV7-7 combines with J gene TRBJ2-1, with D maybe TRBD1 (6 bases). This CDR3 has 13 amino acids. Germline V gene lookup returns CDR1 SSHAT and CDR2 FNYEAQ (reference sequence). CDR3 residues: CASSLNPGDEQFF. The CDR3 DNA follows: TGTGCTAGCAGCTTAAATCCAGGGGATGAGCAGTTCTTC.

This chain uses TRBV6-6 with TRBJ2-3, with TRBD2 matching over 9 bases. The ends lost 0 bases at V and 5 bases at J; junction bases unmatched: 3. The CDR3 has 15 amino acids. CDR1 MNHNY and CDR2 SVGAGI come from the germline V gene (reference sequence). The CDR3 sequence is CASSYSIAGEDTQYF. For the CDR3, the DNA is TGTGCCAGCAGTTACTCGATAGCGGGGGAAGATACGCAGTATTTT.

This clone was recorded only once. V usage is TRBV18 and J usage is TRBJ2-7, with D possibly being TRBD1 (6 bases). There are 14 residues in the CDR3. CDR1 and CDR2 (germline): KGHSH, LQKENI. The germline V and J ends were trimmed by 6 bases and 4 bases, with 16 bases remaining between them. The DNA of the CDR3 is TGTGCCAGCTCGCCTAAGACAGGATCTTACGAGCAGTACTTC. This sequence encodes CASSPKTGSYEQYF.

The CDR3 region is CASSLQGYTEAFF. The CDR3 DNA reads as TGTGCCAGCAGCTTACAGGGATACACTGAAGCTTTCTTT. J is TRBJ1-1 and V is TRBV7-8; possibly TRBD1 for D (5 bases). V lost 2 bases and J lost 3, with 7 bases in between. CDR1 and CDR2 from the germline V gene are SGHVS and FQNEAQ. There are 13 residues in the CDR3.

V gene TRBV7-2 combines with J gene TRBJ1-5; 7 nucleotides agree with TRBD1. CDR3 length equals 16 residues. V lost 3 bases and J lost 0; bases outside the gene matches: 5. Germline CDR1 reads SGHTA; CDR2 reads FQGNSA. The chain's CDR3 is CASSLHRGVSNQPQHF. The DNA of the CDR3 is TGTGCCAGCAGCTTGCACAGGGGAGTTAGCAATCAGCCCCAGCATTTT.

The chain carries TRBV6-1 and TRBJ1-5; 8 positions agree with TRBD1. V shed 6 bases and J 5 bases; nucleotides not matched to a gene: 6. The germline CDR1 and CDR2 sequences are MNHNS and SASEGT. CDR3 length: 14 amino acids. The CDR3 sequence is CASRPRGLHQPQHF. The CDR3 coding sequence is TGTGCCAGCAGGCCCAGGGGGCTTCATCAGCCCCAGCATTTT.

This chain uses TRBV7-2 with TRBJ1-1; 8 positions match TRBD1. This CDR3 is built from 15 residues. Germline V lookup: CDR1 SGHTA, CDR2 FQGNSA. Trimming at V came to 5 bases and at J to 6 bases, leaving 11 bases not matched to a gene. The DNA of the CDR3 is TGTGCCAGCAGCCCGGCCATCGACAGGGGCGCTGAAGCTTTCTTT. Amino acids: CASSPAIDRGAEAFF.

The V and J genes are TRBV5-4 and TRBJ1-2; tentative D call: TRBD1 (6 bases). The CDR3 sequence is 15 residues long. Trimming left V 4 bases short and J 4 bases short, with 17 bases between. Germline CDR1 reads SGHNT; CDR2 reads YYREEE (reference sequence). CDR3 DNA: TGTGCCAGCAGCGAAAGACAGGATACCTTCTATGGCTACACCTTC. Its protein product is CASSERQDTFYGYTF.

The CDR3 sequence: CASSQVVRRDGSSYEQYF. The DNA for the CDR3 is TGTGCCAGCAGCCAAGTTGTCCGGCGCGACGGGAGCTCCTACGAGCAGTACTTC. The chain couples TRBV4-2 to TRBJ2-7, with D possibly being TRBD2 (6 bases). Trimming removed 1 base from V and 0 bases from J, with 19 bases in between. Germline values: CDR1 LGHNA, CDR2 YNFKEQ. The length of the CDR3 is 18 residues.

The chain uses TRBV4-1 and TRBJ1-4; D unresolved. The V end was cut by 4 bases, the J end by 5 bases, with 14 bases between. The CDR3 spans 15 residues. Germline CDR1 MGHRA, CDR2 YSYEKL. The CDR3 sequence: CASSPLTSKNEKLFF. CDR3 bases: TGCGCCAGCAGCCCCTTGACTAGTAAAAATGAAAAACTGTTTTTT.

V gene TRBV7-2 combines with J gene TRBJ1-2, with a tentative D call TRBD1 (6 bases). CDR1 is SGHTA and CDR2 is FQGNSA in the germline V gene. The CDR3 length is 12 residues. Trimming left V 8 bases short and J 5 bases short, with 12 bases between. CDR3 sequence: CASADRFYGYTF. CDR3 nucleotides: TGTGCCAGCGCGGACAGATTTTATGGCTACACCTTC. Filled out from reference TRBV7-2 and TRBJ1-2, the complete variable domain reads GAGVSQSPSNKVTEKGKDVELRCDPISGHTALYWYRQSLGQGLEFLIYFQGNSAPDKSGLPSDRFSAERTGGSVSTLTIQRTQQEDSAVYLCASADRFYGYTFGSGTRLTVV.

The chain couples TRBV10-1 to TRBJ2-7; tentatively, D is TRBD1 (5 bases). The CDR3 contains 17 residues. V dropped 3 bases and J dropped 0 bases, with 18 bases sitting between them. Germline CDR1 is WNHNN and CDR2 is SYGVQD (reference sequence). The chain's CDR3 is CASSDPVEQASSYEQYF. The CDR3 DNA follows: TGCGCCAGCAGTGATCCCGTGGAACAGGCTAGCTCCTACGAGCAGTACTTC.

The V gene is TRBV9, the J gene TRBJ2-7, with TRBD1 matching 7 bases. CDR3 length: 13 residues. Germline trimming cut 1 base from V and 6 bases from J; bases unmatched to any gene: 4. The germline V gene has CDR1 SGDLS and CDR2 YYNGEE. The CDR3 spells CASSVRGLGEQYF. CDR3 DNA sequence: TGTGCCAGCAGCGTAAGGGGGCTCGGCGAGCAGTACTTC.

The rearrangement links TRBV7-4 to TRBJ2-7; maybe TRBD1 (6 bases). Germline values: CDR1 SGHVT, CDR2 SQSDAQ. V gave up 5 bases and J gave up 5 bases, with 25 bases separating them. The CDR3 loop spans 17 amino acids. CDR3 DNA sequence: TGTGCCAGCAGCGTAACCCAATTCGTGAACAGGGCGCACGAGCAGTACTTC. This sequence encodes CASSVTQFVNRAHEQYF.

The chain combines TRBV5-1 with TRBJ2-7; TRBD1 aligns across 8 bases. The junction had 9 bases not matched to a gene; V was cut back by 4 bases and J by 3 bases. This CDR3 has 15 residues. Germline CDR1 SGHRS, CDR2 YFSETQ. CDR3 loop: CASSPVDRDRYEQYF. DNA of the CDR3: TGCGCCAGCAGCCCAGTGGACAGGGACCGCTACGAGCAGTACTTC.

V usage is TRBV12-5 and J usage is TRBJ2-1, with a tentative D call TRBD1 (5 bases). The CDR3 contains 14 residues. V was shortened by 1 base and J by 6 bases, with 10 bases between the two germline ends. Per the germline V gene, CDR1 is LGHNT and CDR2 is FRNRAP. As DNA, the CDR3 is TGTGCTAGTGGTTTGGGAACCCAGGGCAATGAGCAGTTCTTC. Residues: CASGLGTQGNEQFF.

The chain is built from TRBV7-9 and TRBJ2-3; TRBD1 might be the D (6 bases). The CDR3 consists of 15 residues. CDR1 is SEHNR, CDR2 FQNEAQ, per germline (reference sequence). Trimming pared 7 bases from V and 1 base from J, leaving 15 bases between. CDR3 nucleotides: TGTGCCAGCACCGGAGGCAGACAGGGCACAGATACGCAGTATTTT. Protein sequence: CASTGGRQGTDTQYF.

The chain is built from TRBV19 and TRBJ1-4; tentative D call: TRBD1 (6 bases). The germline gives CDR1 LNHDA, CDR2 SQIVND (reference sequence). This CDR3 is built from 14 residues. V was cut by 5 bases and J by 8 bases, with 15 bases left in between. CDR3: CASSAGTRLEKLFF. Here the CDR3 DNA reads TGTGCCAGTAGTGCCGGGACAAGGCTGGAAAAACTGTTTTTT.

The CDR3 coding sequence is TGTGCCAGCTCCCAGGGACAGGGTAGGGAAAAGGAGCAGTTCTTC. Residues: CASSQGQGREKEQFF. V usage is TRBV7-3 and J usage is TRBJ2-1; 9 bases are shared with TRBD1. This CDR3 region has 15 residues. Trimming at V came to 8 bases and at J to 10 bases, leaving 15 bases not matched to a gene. Germline values: CDR1 SGHTA, CDR2 FQGTGA.

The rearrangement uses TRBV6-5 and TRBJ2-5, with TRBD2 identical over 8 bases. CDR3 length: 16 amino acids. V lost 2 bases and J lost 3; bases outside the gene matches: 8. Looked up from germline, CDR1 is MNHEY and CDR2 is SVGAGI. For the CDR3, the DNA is TGTGCCAGCAGTTACCCATTCGGGGGGGAGAAAGAGACCCAGTACTTC. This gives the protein CASSYPFGGEKETQYF.

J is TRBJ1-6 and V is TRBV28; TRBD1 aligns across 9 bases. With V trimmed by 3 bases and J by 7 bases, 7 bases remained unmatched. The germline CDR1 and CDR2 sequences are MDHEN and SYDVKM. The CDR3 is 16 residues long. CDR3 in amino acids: CASSFTDRGPNSPLHF. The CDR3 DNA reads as TGTGCCAGCAGTTTCACGGACAGGGGCCCAAATTCACCCCTCCACTTT.

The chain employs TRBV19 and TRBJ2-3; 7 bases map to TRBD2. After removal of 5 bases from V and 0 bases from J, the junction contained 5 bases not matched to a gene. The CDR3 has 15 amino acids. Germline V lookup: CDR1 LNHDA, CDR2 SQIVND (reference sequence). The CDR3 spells CASSRGVTSTDTQYF. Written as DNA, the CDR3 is TGTGCCAGTAGTCGGGGGGTAACCAGCACAGATACGCAGTATTTT.